The entry that follows covers one T cell receptor beta chain sequence. These data come from a study of shared clonotypes between healthy human individuals. A deep-level run was used for the assay. An even split of each subset's genomic DNA across several immunoSEQ plates was performed. The authors' processing: ImmunoSEQ output lacked quality scores and full-length reads, limiting matched filtering. TCRdb keeps only in-frame clones here, not all; method: immunoSEQ multiplex PCR. The V and J calls and clone size come from that table; D and trimming were worked out from the DNA. The data contain about 480,000 clones, 79% of them seen just once; the ten biggest clones take up 10% to 15%. Genomic DNA came from approximately 92 million PBMCs in unsorted samples. Looked up from germline, CDR1 is SGHRS and CDR2 is YFSETQ. This CDR3 spans 14 amino acids. V was trimmed by 1 base and J by 3 bases, leaving 8 bases between them.

The rearrangement links TRBV5-1 to TRBJ2-1; D possibly corresponds to TRBD2 (5 bases). Sequencing was carried out using PBMCs. The source is a woman aged 40 to 55 in good health. Some clones in this sample may be carry-over from other donors' samples. The CDR3 nucleotides read TGCGCCAGCAGCTTGCGGGGAAACTACAATGAGCAGTTCTTC. Amino acid sequence: CASSLRGNYNEQFF.